This T cell receptor (beta chain) was identified in a study of molecular identifiers for immune sequencing clone quantification. CDR3 length equals 15 residues. Germline CDR1 is MNHNS and CDR2 is SASEGT. V was clipped by 2 bases and J by 0 bases, with 10 bases between them. Sorted cell numbers of roughly 18,000 to 1,000,000, with 10%, 30% or 50% RNA, served as input for naive CD8 libraries. One entry per CDR3 protein, called by TCRdb with MiXCR from the PCR reads. The sample lists around 460,000 distinct CDR3 sequences; about a fifth were seen once. The clonotype was recovered from a human donor in good health. Some libraries in this study had Jurkat cell RNA spiked in. The source material was naive CD8+ T cells from blood, with Jurkat cell RNA spiked in. As to subset: FACS-sorted CD8+CD4-CCR7+CD45RA+ naive T cells. The V and J genes are TRBV6-1 and TRBJ1-1; D is undetermined. The CDR3 protein is CASSEQEGLNTEAFF. The CDR3 bases are TGTGCCAGCAGTGAACAAGAAGGTTTGAACACTGAAGCTTTCTTT.